The 30 T cell receptor beta chains below were found in one sample sequenced in a study of cytomegalovirus exposure and HLA in healthy donors. PCR employed 60 Vbeta and 13 Jbeta primers. The method was immunoSEQ multiplex PCR; TCRdb's version includes in-frame clones alone and lacks a portion of them. The table lists about 180,000 clones, more than 75% of them singletons. The specimen was PBMCs. These receptors all stem from a woman aged 25 to 39 in good health and CMV-seropositive.

J is TRBJ1-5 and V is TRBV6-1, with 9 bases aligning to TRBD1. Germline assignment: CDR1 MNHNS and CDR2 SASEGT. The length of the CDR3 is 15 residues. V dropped 5 bases and J dropped 6; count of bases not matched to a gene: 8. This CDR3 is CASSSGTGYAQPQHF. The CDR3 bases are TGTGCCAGCAGTTCCGGGACAGGGTATGCTCAGCCCCAGCATTTT.

The CDR3 loop is CASSHSYNEQFF. The CDR3 DNA reads TGTGCCAGCAGTCACTCCTACAATGAGCAGTTCTTC. This chain uses TRBV27 with TRBJ2-1; D call uncertain. Germline lookup yields CDR1 MNHEY and CDR2 SMNVEV (reference sequence). The CDR3 extends over 12 amino acids. The germline V and J ends were trimmed by 5 bases and 0 bases, with 2 bases remaining between them.

J is TRBJ2-5 and V is TRBV12-5, with 11 nucleotides matching TRBD1. The CDR3 runs 15 residues. From germline, CDR1 is LGHNT and CDR2 FRNRAP. V dropped 3 bases and J dropped 5; count of bases not matched to a gene: 5. CDR3 region: CASGLRTGGMETQYF. The CDR3 nucleotides read TGTGCTAGTGGTTTACGGACAGGGGGCATGGAGACCCAGTACTTC.

Notes on this clone: Other DNA sequences in this specimen translate into the identical CDR3. The V gene is TRBV28, the J gene TRBJ1-2; D not resolved. The V gene lost 5 bases and the J gene lost 5 bases, with 6 bases spanning the gap. The germline gives CDR1 MDHEN, CDR2 SYDVKM. This CDR3 comprises 11 residues. CDR3 DNA sequence: TGTGCCAGCAGTCGGGGTTATGGCTACACCTTC. Translation: CASSRGYGYTF.

The V and J genes are TRBV4-1 and TRBJ2-5; 11 bases agree with TRBD2. V shed 4 bases and J 5 bases; nucleotides not matched to a gene: 15. The CDR3 is made up of 18 amino acids. Germline CDR1 and CDR2: MGHRA and YSYEKL. The CDR3 protein is CASSLLWIAGGQRETQYF. As DNA, the CDR3 is TGCGCCAGCAGCCTATTGTGGATAGCGGGGGGGCAAAGGGAGACCCAGTACTTC.

This clone was observed once. CDR3 in amino acids: CASSVAGGAWNTQYF. Written as DNA, the CDR3 is TGTGCCAGCAGCGTAGCCGGGGGGGCCTGGAATACGCAGTATTTT. The chain carries TRBV9 and TRBJ2-3; TRBD2 agrees at 8 bases. The CDR3 extends over 15 amino acids. J lost 7 bases, V lost 0 bases, and 7 bases had no gene match. Germline CDR1 reads SGDLS; CDR2 reads YYNGEE.

J is TRBJ2-2 and V is TRBV4-3; 7 nucleotides line up with TRBD2. V gave up 8 bases and J gave up 3 bases; unmatched junction bases: 9. The V gene's germline CDR1 is LGHNA and CDR2 YSLEER. This CDR3 comprises 15 residues. CDR3 bases: TGCGCCAGCGGTCGGGGGGAACGCGACACCGGGGAGCTGTTTTTT. Encoded protein: CASGRGERDTGELFF.

The V gene is TRBV6-1, the J gene TRBJ1-6, with D possibly being TRBD1 (5 bases). CDR3 length: 15 residues. Germline V gene lookup returns CDR1 MNHNS and CDR2 SASEGT. V lost 2 bases to trimming and J lost 9 bases, with 14 bases between them. CDR3 residues: CASSELERGGSPLHF. The CDR3 DNA sequence: TGTGCCAGCAGTGAATTGGAAAGGGGCGGTTCACCCCTCCACTTT.

The chain uses TRBV2 and TRBJ2-7, with 8 bases lining up with TRBD1. The germline V gene has CDR1 SNHLY and CDR2 FYNNEI. V lost 7 bases to trimming and J lost 4 bases; unmatched junction nucleotides: 12. The CDR3 has 15 amino acids. The CDR3 sequence is CASIQGDRPLYEQYF. In nucleotides, the CDR3 is TGTGCCAGCATCCAAGGGGACAGGCCTCTTTACGAGCAGTACTTC. The full variable domain, completed using reference TRBV2 and TRBJ2-7, is EPEVTQTPSHQVTQMGQEVILRCVPISNHLYFYWYRQILGQKVEFLVSFYNNEISEKSEIFDDQFSVERPDGSNFTLKIRSTKLEDSAMYFCASIQGDRPLYEQYFGPGTRLTVT.

This chain uses TRBV19 with TRBJ1-2; possible D gene TRBD1, 6 bases. Germline CDR1 and CDR2: LNHDA and SQIVND (reference sequence). The CDR3 is 17 amino acids. V lost 3 bases to trimming and J lost 1 base, with 18 bases between them. The CDR3, as DNA: TGTGCCAGTAGTATCCCGGACAGTCAACCCCTTAACTATGGCTACACCTTC. Protein: CASSIPDSQPLNYGYTF.

This clone was counted only a few times. J is TRBJ1-4 and V is TRBV28; a possible D gene is TRBD1 (5 bases). The CDR3 consists of 10 residues. CDR1 is MDHEN and CDR2 is SYDVKM in the germline V gene. V was trimmed by 9 bases and J by 8 bases, leaving 7 bases between them. CDR3 DNA: TGTGCCAGGGGGGGGGAAAAACTGTTTTTT. It is translated as CARGGEKLFF.

This sequence joins TRBV7-6 and TRBJ2-1, with 8 nucleotides matching TRBD2. The CDR3 runs 16 residues. In germline, CDR1 is SGHVS, CDR2 FNYEAQ. V shed 5 bases and J 4 bases; nucleotides not matched to a gene: 10. CDR3 coding DNA: TGTGCCAGCAGCATAAAAACCGGGGGGGCATACAATGAGCAGTTCTTC. This gives the protein CASSIKTGGAYNEQFF.

J is TRBJ1-2 and V is TRBV6-5; tentative D call: TRBD1 (5 bases). Per germline, CDR1 MNHEY and CDR2 SVGAGI. This CDR3 has 15 amino acids. V lost 6 bases and J 3 bases, leaving 17 bases between the germline ends. The DNA for the CDR3 is TGTGCCAGCAGCCGGGGCGGAGGAGGGGACTATGGCTACACCTTC. Translated: CASSRGGGGDYGYTF.

The V call is TRBV7-3, the J call TRBJ1-5; a weak D match, TRBD1 (6 bases). The V gene's germline CDR1 is SGHTA and CDR2 FQGTGA. Trimming stripped 2 bases from V and 5 bases from J, with 7 bases between. The CDR3 is 13 residues long. CDR3 sequence (DNA): TGTGCCAGCAGCTTATCAGGGGATCAGCCCCAGCATTTT. Translating it yields CASSLSGDQPQHF.

This clone showed up just once. The gene calls are TRBV5-6 and TRBJ2-7, with D perhaps matching TRBD1 (6 bases). CDR1 and CDR2 (germline): SGHDT, YYEEEE. This CDR3 region has 16 residues. V gave up 4 bases and J gave up 3 bases, with 20 bases separating them. CDR3 protein: CASSPRTVNHYYEQYF. In DNA, the CDR3 is TGTGCCAGCAGCCCCCGGACAGTGAACCACTACTACGAGCAGTACTTC.

CDR3 sequence: CASSLRIRTNMNTEAFF. CDR3 DNA: TGTGCCAGCTCATTAAGAATCAGGACAAACATGAACACTGAAGCTTTCTTT. The chain uses TRBV18 and TRBJ1-1; the D gene is possibly TRBD1 (5 bases). The length of the CDR3 is 17 residues. V was shortened by 5 bases and J by 0 bases, with 19 bases between the two germline ends. Germline CDR1 and CDR2: KGHSH and LQKENI.

This chain joins TRBV6-5 and TRBJ1-1; D remains unclear. V dropped 0 bases and J dropped 4 bases, with 6 bases sitting between them. Germline assignment: CDR1 MNHEY and CDR2 SVGAGI. The CDR3 spans 13 residues. DNA for the CDR3: TGTGCCAGCAGTTACTCGGCGGGCACTGAAGCTTTCTTT. Translating it yields CASSYSAGTEAFF.

The chain recombines TRBV7-2 with TRBJ1-2; no clear D gene. Germline V lookup: CDR1 SGHTA, CDR2 FQGNSA. The CDR3 covers 12 residues. Trimming removed 1 base from V and 7 bases from J, with 7 bases in between. CDR3 protein: CASSLGFGGYTF. The CDR3, as DNA: TGTGCCAGCAGCTTAGGGTTCGGTGGCTACACCTTC. Based on the CDR3 plus reference TRBV7-2 and TRBJ1-2, the full variable domain is GAGVSQSPSNKVTEKGKDVELRCDPISGHTALYWYRQSLGQGLEFLIYFQGNSAPDKSGLPSDRFSAERTGGSVSTLTIQRTQQEDSAVYLCASSLGFGGYTFGSGTRLTVV.

This chain links TRBV5-1 with TRBJ2-1, with TRBD1 identical over 8 bases. This CDR3 is built from 16 residues. J gave up 10 bases and V 1 base, and 13 bases lay outside the gene matches. The germline CDR1 and CDR2 sequences are SGHRS and YFSETQ. This CDR3 reads CASSLNTDRASGEQFF. The CDR3 bases are TGCGCCAGCAGCTTGAATACGGACAGGGCGAGCGGGGAGCAGTTCTTC.

This rearrangement joins TRBV30 to TRBJ2-7; D perhaps matches TRBD1 (5 bases). Trimming left V 0 bases short and J 2 bases short, with 14 bases between. This CDR3 contains 15 residues. The germline V gene has CDR1 GTSNPN and CDR2 SVGIG (reference sequence). CDR3 nucleotides: TGTGCCTGGAGTGTAGGGGTAGTAGGGGCCTACGAGCAGTACTTC. It is translated as CAWSVGVVGAYEQYF. Drawing the rest from reference TRBV30 and TRBJ2-7, the complete variable domain is SQTIHQWPATLVQPVGSPLSLECTVEGTSNPNLYWYRQAAGRGLQLLFYSVGIGQISSEVPQNLSASRPQDRQFILSSKKLLLSDSGFYLCAWSVGVVGAYEQYFGPGTRLTVT.

The rearrangement uses TRBV6-5 and TRBJ2-1; D is undetermined. V was trimmed by 1 base and J by 6 bases, leaving 10 bases between them. This CDR3 has 14 amino acids. Germline-derived CDR1 and CDR2 are MNHEY and SVGAGI. The CDR3: CASSYFVSSNEQFF. The CDR3 nucleotides read TGTGCCAGCAGTTACTTTGTCAGTTCCAATGAGCAGTTCTTC.

V usage is TRBV5-4 and J usage is TRBJ2-7, with 9 nucleotides matching TRBD2. Per the germline V gene, CDR1 is SGHNT and CDR2 is YYREEE (reference sequence). Germline trimming cut 9 bases from V and 3 bases from J; bases unmatched to any gene: 13. CDR3 length equals 15 residues. This CDR3 reads CATQVGSGGLYEQYF. The CDR3 DNA reads TGTGCCACCCAGGTGGGTAGCGGGGGCCTCTACGAGCAGTACTTC.

Points on this clone: Other DNA sequences from this sample encode an identical CDR3 as well. This sequence joins TRBV28 and TRBJ1-5, with D possibly matching TRBD1 (6 bases). V gave up 10 bases and J gave up 2 bases, with 15 bases separating them. This CDR3 has 14 residues. The germline CDR1 and CDR2 sequences are MDHEN and SYDVKM. The DNA for the CDR3 is TGTGCCACCCTGGCAGGGGCCGGCAATCAGCCCCAGCATTTT. Translating gives CATLAGAGNQPQHF.

The gene calls are TRBV15 and TRBJ1-2; TRBD1 matches at 8 bases. Germline V gene sequence: CDR1 LNHNV, CDR2 YYDKDF (reference sequence). Losses at the gene ends were 0 bases for V and 4 bases for J; bases not matched to a gene: 4. The CDR3 extends over 15 amino acids. CDR3 sequence (DNA): TGTGCCACCAGCAGAGAAGAAGACAGGGGCTATGGCTACACCTTC. Amino acid sequence: CATSREEDRGYGYTF.

J is TRBJ2-1 and V is TRBV28; 9 nucleotides line up with TRBD1. J was trimmed by 2 bases and V by 4 bases; bases with no gene match: 3. The CDR3 has 15 residues. Germline CDR1 and CDR2: MDHEN and SYDVKM. The CDR3 region is CASSSGQGTYNEQFF. The DNA for the CDR3 is TGTGCCAGCAGTTCGGGACAGGGAACCTACAATGAGCAGTTCTTC.

Only one count was recorded for this clone. The chain is built from TRBV10-1 and TRBJ2-1; D is perhaps TRBD1 (5 bases). The CDR3 sequence is 13 residues long. The germline V and J ends were trimmed by 6 bases and 6 bases, with 12 bases remaining between them. CDR1 is WNHNN, CDR2 SYGVQD, per germline (reference sequence). CDR3 amino acids: CASSAGHGNEQFF. The CDR3 DNA reads TGCGCCAGCAGCGCTGGACATGGCAATGAGCAGTTCTTC.

This chain joins TRBV10-3 and TRBJ2-7; weak D call: TRBD2 (5 bases). From germline, CDR1 is ENHRY and CDR2 SYGVKD. V gave up 3 bases and J gave up 2 bases, with 5 bases separating them. This CDR3 comprises 12 residues. Here the CDR3 DNA reads TGTGCCATCAGTGACGGGACCTACGAGCAGTACTTC. This codes for CAISDGTYEQYF.

The chain links TRBV6-1 to TRBJ1-3; possibly TRBD1 for D (5 bases). The CDR3 totals 14 residues. In germline, CDR1 is MNHNS, CDR2 SASEGT. CDR3 residues: CAGSLGHSGNTIYF. The CDR3 DNA reads as TGTGCGGGGTCGCTGGGGCACTCTGGAAACACCATATATTTT.

The V and J genes are TRBV7-2 and TRBJ2-7, with TRBD1 matching over 9 bases. Trimming removed 7 bases from V and 3 bases from J; junction bases left unmatched: 10. The CDR3 totals 15 residues. Germline V gene data show CDR1 as SGHTA and CDR2 as FQGNSA. CDR3 protein: CASTPADRGLYEQYF. For the CDR3, the DNA is TGTGCCAGCACCCCCGCGGACAGGGGACTCTACGAGCAGTACTTC. The whole variable domain, remainder taken from reference TRBV7-2 and TRBJ2-7, is GAGVSQSPSNKVTEKGKDVELRCDPISGHTALYWYRQSLGQGLEFLIYFQGNSAPDKSGLPSDRFSAERTGGSVSTLTIQRTQQEDSAVYLCASTPADRGLYEQYFGPGTRLTVT.

The chain couples TRBV28 to TRBJ2-3, with 8 bases matching TRBD2. The CDR3 is made up of 17 amino acids. The V and J ends lost 2 bases and 5 bases, in that order; junction bases with no gene match: 12. Germline-derived CDR1 and CDR2 are MDHEN and SYDVKM. CDR3 loop: CASSLHFSGEGGDTQYF. In DNA form, the CDR3 reads TGTGCCAGCAGTTTACATTTTAGCGGGGAGGGGGGAGATACGCAGTATTTT.